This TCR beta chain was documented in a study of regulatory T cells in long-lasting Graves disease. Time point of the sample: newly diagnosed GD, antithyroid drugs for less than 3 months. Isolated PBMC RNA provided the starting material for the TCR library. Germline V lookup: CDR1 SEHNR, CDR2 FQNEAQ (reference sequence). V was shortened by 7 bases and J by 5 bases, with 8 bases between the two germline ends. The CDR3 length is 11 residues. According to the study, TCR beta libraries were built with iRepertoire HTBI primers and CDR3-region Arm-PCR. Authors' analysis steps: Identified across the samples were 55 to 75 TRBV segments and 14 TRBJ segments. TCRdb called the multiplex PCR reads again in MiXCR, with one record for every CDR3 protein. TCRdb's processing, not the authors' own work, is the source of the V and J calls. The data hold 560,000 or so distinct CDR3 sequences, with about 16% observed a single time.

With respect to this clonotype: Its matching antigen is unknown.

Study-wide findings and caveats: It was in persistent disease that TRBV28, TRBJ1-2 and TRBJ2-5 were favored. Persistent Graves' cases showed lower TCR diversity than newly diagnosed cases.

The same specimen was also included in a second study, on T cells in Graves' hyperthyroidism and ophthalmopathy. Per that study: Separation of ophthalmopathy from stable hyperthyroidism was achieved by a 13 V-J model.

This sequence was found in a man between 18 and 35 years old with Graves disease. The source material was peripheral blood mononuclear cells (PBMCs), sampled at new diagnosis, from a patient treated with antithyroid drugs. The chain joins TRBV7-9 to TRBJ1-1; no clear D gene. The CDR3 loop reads CASNPLTEAFF. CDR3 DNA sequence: TGTGCCAGCAACCCCTTAACTGAAGCTTTCTTT.